One sample yielded the 29 T cell receptor beta chains listed below, sequenced in a study of T cells in Graves' hyperthyroidism and ophthalmopathy. RNA transcripts served as the template for amplifying TCR beta CDR3 regions. First-round RT-PCR with HTBI primers amplified the TCR CDR3 region. TCRdb recomputed calls from the multiplex PCR reads with MiXCR, one row per CDR3 protein. The sample consists of 250,000 to 300,000 distinct CDR3 sequences, 13% of them appearing once. Material: blood. Receptor source: a woman aged 30 to 39 with Graves' hyperthyroidism that later progressed to Graves' ophthalmopathy.

This clonotype was counted ten times or more. This chain connects TRBV6-6 to TRBJ2-3, with TRBD2 matching 12 bases. V gave up 2 bases and J gave up 5 bases; unmatched junction bases: 8. The CDR3 is made up of 17 amino acids. Germline assignment: CDR1 MNHNY and CDR2 SVGAGI (reference sequence). This CDR3 is CASSYLRLAGEIDTQYF. The CDR3 DNA reads TGTGCCAGCAGTTACCTCCGACTAGCGGGAGAGATAGATACGCAGTATTTT.

This clonotype was counted at least ten times. This chain connects TRBV6-2 or TRBV6-3 to TRBJ2-3; D possibly uses TRBD1 or TRBD2 (5 bases each). V was trimmed by 6 bases and J by 7 bases, leaving 26 bases between them. Germline CDR1 is MNHEY and CDR2 is SVGEGT. The CDR3 totals 17 residues. The CDR3 DNA is TGTGCCAGCAGCAGAGGAAGAGGGACGGTCAAAATGTATACGCAGTATTTT. Its protein is CASSRGRGTVKMYTQYF.

This clonotype came up many times. This chain uses TRBV6-1 with TRBJ1-2; 7 bases align to TRBD1. This CDR3 has 16 residues. J lost 4 bases, V lost 5 bases, and 13 bases had no gene match. Germline-derived CDR1 and CDR2 are MNHNS and SASEGT. The CDR3 DNA sequence: TGTGCCAGCAGTCCACTCTTACGACAGGGACGCTATGGCTACACCTTC. It encodes CASSPLLRQGRYGYTF.

The chain carries TRBV5-1 and TRBJ2-1; TRBD2 matches at 9 bases. V lost 3 bases and J lost 9; bases outside the gene matches: 13. Per germline, CDR1 SGHRS and CDR2 YFSETQ. The CDR3 runs to 16 residues. The DNA for the CDR3 is TGCGCCAGCAGCTCCCTGGCGGGAGGGGATTATAGTGAGCAGTTCTTC. Translation: CASSSLAGGDYSEQFF.

In this sample, this clonotype turned up many times. The rearrangement links TRBV29-1 to TRBJ1-1, with TRBD1 matching over 8 bases. The CDR3 contains 14 residues. Losses at the gene ends were 7 bases for V and 4 bases for J; bases not matched to a gene: 11. Germline lookup yields CDR1 SQVTM and CDR2 ANQGSEA. CDR3 residues: CSADRGSVGTEAFF. The CDR3 bases are TGCAGCGCCGACAGGGGATCGGTGGGCACTGAAGCTTTCTTT.

This clonotype occurred once. The chain couples TRBV6-5 to TRBJ1-1; no clear D. Germline CDR1 is MNHEY and CDR2 is SVGAGI. V was pared by 2 bases and J by 0 bases, with 13 bases between. The CDR3 spans 16 residues. The CDR3 DNA is TGTGCCAGCAGTTACCCGACCGGACTGATGAACACTGAAGCTTTCTTT. This codes for CASSYPTGLMNTEAFF.

Many counts were recorded for this clonotype. Sequence at one end of the junction differs from germline and may be a read error. The V call is TRBV12-3 or TRBV12-4, the J call TRBJ2-7; D remains ambiguous. CDR3 length equals 12 residues. Written as DNA, the CDR3 is TGTGCCAGCACACGGTCTCGCTACGAGCAGTGCTTC. Amino acid sequence: CASTRSRYEQCF.

This clonotype has only a few counts. The chain combines TRBV19 with TRBJ1-2, with 9 bases aligning to TRBD1. Per the germline V gene, CDR1 is LNHDA and CDR2 is SQIVND (reference sequence). This CDR3 spans 14 amino acids. J was trimmed by 8 bases and V by 6 bases; bases with no gene match: 10. This CDR3 is CASSNRDRADGYTF. DNA for the CDR3: TGTGCCAGTAGCAATCGGGACAGGGCGGACGGCTACACCTTC.

At least ten counts were recorded for this clonotype. The CDR3 protein is CASSLDRDRATEAFF. CDR3 sequence (DNA): TGTGCCAGCAGCCTAGATCGAGACAGGGCCACTGAAGCTTTCTTT. The chain recombines TRBV7-2 with TRBJ1-1; 7 bases agree with TRBD1. Germline V lookup: CDR1 SGHTA, CDR2 FQGNSA. J gave up 4 bases and V 5 bases, and 10 bases lay outside the gene matches. CDR3 size: 15 residues.

This chain uses TRBV19 with TRBJ2-1; no clear D. CDR3 length equals 15 residues. The germline CDR1 and CDR2 sequences are LNHDA and SQIVND (reference sequence). Trimming removed 3 bases at V and 1 base at J, with 10 bases between. CDR3 residues: CASSISGVSYNEQFF. In DNA, the CDR3 is TGTGCCAGTAGTATTTCCGGCGTTTCCTACAATGAGCAGTTCTTC.

This clonotype showed up many times. The CDR3 nucleotides read TGCGCCAGCAGCCAAGATCTGAGGGGGCCAGTCGGTTCACCCCTCCACTTT. Its protein is CASSQDLRGPVGSPLHF. The rearrangement uses TRBV4-3 and TRBJ1-6; 7 nucleotides align to TRBD1. The CDR3 runs 17 residues. Germline V CDR1 and CDR2: LGHNA, YSLEER. J gave up 9 bases and V 0 bases, and 11 bases lay outside the gene matches.

This clonotype has ten or more counts. The genes are TRBV12-3 or TRBV12-4 and TRBJ2-7; 7 nucleotides match TRBD2. The CDR3 totals 14 residues. Trimming took 8 bases from V and 2 from J; bases not matched to a gene: 9. CDR3 sequence: CASADAGATYEQYF. The DNA for the CDR3 is TGTGCCAGCGCCGACGCGGGAGCCACCTACGAGCAGTACTTC.

This clonotype was seen many times. The rearrangement links TRBV5-1 to TRBJ2-2, with 9 bases matching TRBD1. Germline V CDR1 and CDR2: SGHRS, YFSETQ. V shed 3 bases and J 5 bases; nucleotides not matched to a gene: 8. The CDR3 contains 16 residues. In DNA form, the CDR3 reads TGCGCCAGCAGCTCCCTCGGGACAGGGAATACCGGGGAGCTGTTTTTT. Encoded protein: CASSSLGTGNTGELFF.

This clonotype was counted many times. J is TRBJ2-5 and V is TRBV7-2; TRBD2 agrees at 10 bases. The CDR3 is made up of 13 amino acids. With V trimmed by 8 bases and J by 3 bases, 3 bases remained unmatched. The germline V gene encodes CDR1 SGHTA and CDR2 FQGNSA. The CDR3 here is CASGLAVEETQYF. The CDR3 DNA sequence: TGTGCCAGCGGACTAGCGGTAGAAGAGACCCAGTACTTC. Drawing the rest from reference TRBV7-2 and TRBJ2-5, the complete variable domain is GAGVSQSPSNKVTEKGKDVELRCDPISGHTALYWYRQSLGQGLEFLIYFQGNSAPDKSGLPSDRFSAERTGGSVSTLTIQRTQQEDSAVYLCASGLAVEETQYFGPGTRLLVL.

This clonotype was recorded many times. The junction does not match germline at one end; this may be a read error. The chain links TRBV5-6 to TRBJ1-1; D is uncertain. The V gene's germline CDR1 is SGHDT and CDR2 YYEEEE. The CDR3 runs to 13 residues. The CDR3 coding sequence is TGTGCCAGCAGCCGGGTCATGAACACTAAAGCTTTCTTT. Translating it yields CASSRVMNTKAFF. The full variable domain, rest sourced from reference TRBV5-6 and TRBJ1-1, is DAGVTQSPTHLIKTRGQQVTLRCSPKSGHDTVSWYQQALGQGPQFIFQYYEEEERQRGNFPDRFSGHQFPNYSSELNVNALLLGDSALYLCASSRVMNTKAFFGQGTRLTVV.

The table lists this clonotype with a few counts. V is TRBV15 and J is TRBJ2-3; perhaps TRBD1 as D (6 bases). CDR3 length: 14 residues. CDR1 is LNHNV, CDR2 YYDKDF, per germline (reference sequence). Trimming left V 4 bases short and J 3 bases short, with 11 bases between. The CDR3 here is CATSNRDETDTQYF. CDR3 in DNA: TGTGCCACCAGCAACAGGGATGAAACAGATACGCAGTATTTT.

The genes are TRBV29-1 and TRBJ2-1; D uncertain. Germline CDR1 and CDR2: SQVTM and ANQGSEA. CDR3 length: 15 amino acids. The CDR3, as DNA: TGCGGCCCAATCGTCAAAGGCTACTCCTACAATGAGCAGTTCTTC. As protein: CGPIVKGYSYNEQFF.

This clonotype was seen ten or more times. The chain has TRBV28 and TRBJ1-2; D remains unclear. V dropped 5 bases and J dropped 5 bases, with 9 bases sitting between them. CDR1 is MDHEN, CDR2 SYDVKM, per germline. This CDR3 is built from 12 residues. The CDR3 loop reads CASSPDPYGYTF. In DNA form, the CDR3 reads TGTGCCAGCAGTCCGGACCCGTATGGCTACACCTTC.

This clonotype was counted only a few times. V and J are TRBV6-5 and TRBJ2-2; no reliable D call. The CDR3 has 15 amino acids. Germline values: CDR1 MNHEY, CDR2 SVGAGI. Trimming shortened V by 0 bases and J by 9 bases, and 14 bases separated the two germline ends. CDR3 sequence: CASSYSPVSARELFF. CDR3 coding DNA: TGTGCCAGCAGTTACTCGCCCGTTTCGGCCAGGGAGCTGTTTTTT.

The chain joins TRBV7-2 to TRBJ2-1; a weak D match, TRBD1 (5 bases). The CDR3 contains 12 residues. Germline CDR1 reads SGHTA; CDR2 reads FQGNSA. The V gene lost 5 bases and the J gene lost 7 bases, with 9 bases spanning the gap. CDR3 amino acids: CASSQGLNEQFF. CDR3 DNA sequence: TGTGCCAGCAGCCAGGGTTTGAATGAGCAGTTCTTC.

This clonotype was observed many times. The chain links TRBV10-3 to TRBJ2-3; D remains ambiguous. This CDR3 region has 15 residues. Germline-derived CDR1 and CDR2 are ENHRY and SYGVKD. The V gene lost 8 bases and the J gene lost 0 bases, with 15 bases spanning the gap. The CDR3 here is CAIGSVALSTDTQYF. Here the CDR3 DNA reads TGTGCCATCGGGTCTGTGGCGCTTAGCACAGATACGCAGTATTTT.

Many counts were recorded for this clonotype. The chain employs TRBV6-2 or TRBV6-3 and TRBJ2-1, with 10 nucleotides matching TRBD2. Germline V gene lookup returns CDR1 MNHEY and CDR2 SVGEGT. J was trimmed by 4 bases and V by 5 bases; bases with no gene match: 2. The CDR3 covers 14 residues. The chain's CDR3 is CASSSGRGYNEQFF. The DNA of the CDR3 is TGTGCCAGCAGTAGCGGGAGGGGGTACAATGAGCAGTTCTTC.

The chain uses TRBV12-3 or TRBV12-4 and TRBJ2-3; TRBD1 might be the D (7 bases). CDR3 length: 14 amino acids. Deletions cut 3 bases from V and 6 bases from J, with 13 bases between. The DNA for the CDR3 is TGTGCCAGCAGTTTGAGACAGGGAGGCGATACGCAGTATTTT. It encodes CASSLRQGGDTQYF.

Ten or more counts support this clonotype. The gene calls are TRBV2 and TRBJ2-7; TRBD2 agrees at 8 bases. This CDR3 contains 13 residues. After removal of 7 bases from V and 3 bases from J, the junction contained 5 bases not matched to a gene. Germline loops: CDR1 SNHLY, CDR2 FYNNEI. CDR3 region: CASKTSEDYEQYF. In nucleotides, the CDR3 is TGTGCCAGCAAGACTAGCGAGGACTACGAGCAGTACTTC.

This clonotype was detected many times. The chain links TRBV20-1 to TRBJ2-7; D is undetermined. CDR1 is DFQATT and CDR2 is SNEGSKA in the germline V gene (reference sequence). V lost 0 bases and J lost 0, with 12 bases in between. The CDR3 loop spans 15 amino acids. In DNA, the CDR3 is TGCAGTGCTAGAGATCTAAGAGAAATCTCCTACGAGCAGTACTTC. This codes for CSARDLREISYEQYF.

This clonotype was seen a few times. The chain couples TRBV20-1 to TRBJ2-5; D possibly corresponds to TRBD2 (7 bases). This CDR3 contains 12 residues. V was trimmed by 7 bases and J by 5 bases, leaving 14 bases between them. Germline V gene sequence: CDR1 DFQATT, CDR2 SNEGSKA (reference sequence). CDR3 coding DNA: TGCAGTGGGAGGGGGGGAGGGGAGACCCAGTACTTC. Translated: CSGRGGGETQYF.

This clonotype showed up many times. The CDR3 protein is CSARDRAQPATNEKLFF. In DNA, the CDR3 is TGCAGTGCTAGAGATCGTGCACAGCCCGCAACTAATGAAAAACTGTTTTTT. The chain uses TRBV20-1 and TRBJ1-4, with D uncertain. The V gene's germline CDR1 is DFQATT and CDR2 SNEGSKA (reference sequence). Trimming took 0 bases from V and 0 from J, leaving 14 bases between them. This CDR3 region has 17 residues.

This clonotype was seen many times. The V and J genes are TRBV20-1 and TRBJ2-3, with D perhaps TRBD1 (5 bases). Germline CDR1 DFQATT, CDR2 SNEGSKA (reference sequence). The V end was cut by 0 bases, the J end by 1 base, with 11 bases between. CDR3 size: 15 residues. The DNA for the CDR3 is TGCAGTGCTAGAGATTTCCAGGGTGGCACAGATACGCAGTATTTT. The encoded protein is CSARDFQGGTDTQYF.

This clonotype was counted ten times or more. The CDR3, as DNA: TGCAGCGTTCATCAGGGGTCGAACACTGAAGCTTTCTTT. Protein sequence: CSVHQGSNTEAFF. The chain employs TRBV29-1 and TRBJ1-1, with D possibly matching TRBD1 (6 bases). The V gene's germline CDR1 is SQVTM and CDR2 ANQGSEA. This CDR3 is built from 13 residues. V lost 5 bases and J lost 1, with 11 bases in between.